The source of this T cell receptor (beta chain) is a study of radiotherapy plus CTLA-4 blockade in lung cancer (dated by TCRdb to the late 2010s). In the study overall: Among the enrolled patients, around 19% had an objective response, and less than 40% reached disease control. General study outcomes and caveats: After treatment with radiotherapy and ipilimumab, TCR clones that originated in tumors expanded in peripheral blood. The strongest predictors of response, as reported, were early dynamic changes in blood T cell clones along with a rise in serum interferon-beta after radiation.

The study evaluated CTLA-4 blockade (ipilimumab) given together with focal radiation therapy in patients who had chemo-refractory metastatic non-small-cell lung cancer. The CDR3 covers 17 residues, taking in both the cysteine and the phenylalanine. Only CDR3 DNA remains: 51 bases, in frame from the first base. The germline ends are 24 bases apart after V is trimmed by 6 bases and J by 7 bases. The CDR1 and CDR2 encoded by the germline V gene (reference sequence) are MNHEY and SMNVEV. As concerns this clone: The antigen this receptor binds is unknown. No much larger clone exists at a distance of one base, and base qualities are not known.

The library was made by the immunoSEQ multiplex PCR assay. This is the immuneACCESS table as TCRdb keeps it, with only in-frame sequences that have V and J called. A part of the clones is gone; compared with another copy, unresolved V genes explain less than half, and the rest is unexplained. A total of 80,000 to 95,000 clones appear in this sample, 80% to 85% of them only once. The ten largest account for roughly 0.82% of the sample. The chain is made from TRBV27 and TRBJ2-2; D gene: possibly TRBD2, on 5 matching bases. Sequenced material: peripheral blood, taken from a patient treated with radiotherapy plus ipilimumab. The receptor comes from a human donor with non-small cell lung cancer who had stable disease on radiotherapy plus ipilimumab. The CDR3 amino acid sequence is: CASSARRGSVAGGELFF. The nucleotides read TGTGCCAGCAGCGCTCGGAGAGGCTCGGTGGCGGGCGGGGAGCTGTTTTTT.